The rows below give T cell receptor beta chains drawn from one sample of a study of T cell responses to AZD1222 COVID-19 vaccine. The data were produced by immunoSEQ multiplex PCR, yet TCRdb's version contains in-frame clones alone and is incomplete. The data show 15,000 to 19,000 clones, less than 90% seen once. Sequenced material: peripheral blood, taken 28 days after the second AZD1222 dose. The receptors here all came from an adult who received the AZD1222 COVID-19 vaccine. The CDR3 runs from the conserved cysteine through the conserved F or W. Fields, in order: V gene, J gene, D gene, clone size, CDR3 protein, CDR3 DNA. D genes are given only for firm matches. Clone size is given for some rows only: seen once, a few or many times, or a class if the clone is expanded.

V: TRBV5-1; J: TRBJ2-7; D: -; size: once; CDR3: CASSLGGGGPYEQYF; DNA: TGCGCCAGCAGCTTGGGCGGAGGGGGCCCCTACGAGCAGTACTTC
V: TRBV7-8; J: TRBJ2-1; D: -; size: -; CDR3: CASSLLGNLGEQFF; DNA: TGTGCCAGCAGCTTATTAGGTAACCTGGGAGAGCAGTTCTTC
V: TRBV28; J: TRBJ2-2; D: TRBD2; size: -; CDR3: CASTWGAGGTYNTGELFF; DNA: TGTGCCAGCACCTGGGGGGCGGGAGGTACATATAACACCGGGGAGCTGTTTTTT
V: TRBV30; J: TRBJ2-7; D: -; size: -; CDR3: CAWGIFHEQYF; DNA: TGTGCCTGGGGGATCTTTCACGAGCAGTACTTC
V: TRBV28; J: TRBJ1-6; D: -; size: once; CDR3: CASRAGHNSPLHF; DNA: TGTGCCAGTCGAGCAGGGCATAATTCACCCCTCCACTTT
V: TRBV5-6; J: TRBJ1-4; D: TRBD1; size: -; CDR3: CASSRIPGGLTNEKLFF; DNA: TGTGCCAGCAGCCGAATCCCAGGGGGCTTAACTAATGAAAAACTGTTTTTT
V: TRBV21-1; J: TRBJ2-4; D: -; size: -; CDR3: CASSKGRTPQNIQYF; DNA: TGTGCCAGCAGCAAGGGCAGGACCCCCCAAAACATTCAGTACTTC
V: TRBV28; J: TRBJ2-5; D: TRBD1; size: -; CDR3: CASNRGRGETQYF; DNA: TGTGCCAGCAATAGGGGGCGCGGGGAGACCCAGTACTTC
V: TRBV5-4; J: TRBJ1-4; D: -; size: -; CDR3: CASSREVGDEKLFF; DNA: TGTGCCAGCAGCCGGGAGGTTGGGGATGAAAAACTGTTTTTT
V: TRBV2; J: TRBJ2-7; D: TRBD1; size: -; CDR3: CASRKTGSSYEQYF; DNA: TGTGCCAGCAGGAAGACAGGGAGCTCCTACGAGCAGTACTTC